Shown below are 24 T cell receptor beta chains from a single sample sequenced in a study of T cell responses to AZD1222 COVID-19 vaccine. Sequencing used immunoSEQ multiplex PCR; TCRdb keeps in-frame clones, though not all of them. The sample comprises some 120,000 clones, roughly nine tenths of which are singletons, and around 4% rests with the top ten. Sequenced material: peripheral blood, taken on day 0 of AZD1222 vaccination. These receptors came from an adult in good health.

The chain carries TRBV5-8 and TRBJ1-6; 9 positions agree with TRBD1. V trimming: 0 bases; J trimming: 7 bases; junction bases outside the gene matches: 2. From germline, CDR1 is SGHTS and CDR2 YDEGEE. The CDR3 covers 15 residues. The CDR3 here is CASSLEQGANSPLHF. CDR3 nucleotide sequence: TGTGCCAGCAGCTTGGAACAGGGGGCGAATTCACCCCTCCACTTT.

The CDR3 reads CSASQGQAYNEQFF. The CDR3 DNA is TGCAGTGCTAGTCAGGGTCAGGCCTACAATGAGCAGTTCTTC. J is TRBJ2-1 and V is TRBV20-1; D might be TRBD1 (5 bases). From germline, CDR1 is DFQATT and CDR2 SNEGSKA (reference sequence). The CDR3 is 14 amino acids. The V end lost 3 bases, the J end lost 2 bases, and 11 bases lay between the germline ends.

The rearrangement uses TRBV7-3 and TRBJ1-1; TRBD1 aligns across 7 bases. CDR3 length: 13 amino acids. Losses at the gene ends were 7 bases for V and 5 bases for J; bases not matched to a gene: 7. The germline gives CDR1 SGHTA, CDR2 FQGTGA. The CDR3 here is CASTTTGVTEAFF. For the CDR3, the DNA is TGTGCCAGCACCACAACAGGGGTGACTGAAGCTTTCTTT.

The V call is TRBV6-1, the J call TRBJ2-1, with 8 bases matching TRBD2. Trimming cost V 1 base and J 0 bases; bases outside gene matches: 8. CDR3 length equals 18 residues. Germline loops: CDR1 MNHNS, CDR2 SASEGT. DNA of the CDR3: TGTGCCAGCAGTGAAGGGAGCGGGAGCTCGAGCTCCTACAATGAGCAGTTCTTC. As protein: CASSEGSGSSSSYNEQFF.

The V call is TRBV5-1, the J call TRBJ1-5; perhaps TRBD1 as D (5 bases). Germline V gives CDR1 SGHRS, CDR2 YFSETQ. The CDR3 loop spans 15 amino acids. Trimming stripped 4 bases from V and 2 bases from J, with 13 bases between. CDR3 residues: CASSEQGRGNQPQHF. DNA of the CDR3: TGCGCCAGCAGCGAGCAGGGTCGAGGCAATCAGCCCCAGCATTTT.

The chain recombines TRBV5-1 with TRBJ1-2; TRBD1 matches 7 bases. CDR1 and CDR2 (germline): SGHRS, YFSETQ. The CDR3 length is 14 residues. J lost 6 bases, V lost 4 bases, and 9 bases had no gene match. This CDR3 reads CASSPGTEGDGYTF. The CDR3 DNA reads TGCGCCAGCAGCCCCGGGACAGAAGGTGATGGCTACACCTTC.

The chain carries TRBV20-1 and TRBJ2-1; D is unresolved. CDR1 and CDR2 from the germline V gene are DFQATT and SNEGSKA (reference sequence). The CDR3 has 11 amino acids. The V gene lost 3 bases and the J gene lost 4 bases, with 4 bases spanning the gap. CDR3: CSASRYNEQFF. The CDR3 bases are TGCAGTGCTAGTAGGTACAATGAGCAGTTCTTC.

This clone was seen a few times. This chain uses TRBV27 with TRBJ1-2; D perhaps matches TRBD1 (6 bases). This CDR3 is built from 15 residues. Per the germline V gene, CDR1 is MNHEY and CDR2 is SMNVEV (reference sequence). Trimming cost V 5 bases and J 5 bases, with 18 bases left between them. Here the CDR3 reads CASSPLTGNQYGYTF. In DNA form, the CDR3 reads TGTGCCAGCAGTCCACTCACAGGGAACCAATATGGCTACACCTTC.

CDR3 in amino acids: CASSLYHQTGGEGTEAFF. As DNA, the CDR3 is TGTGCCAGCAGTCTGTATCACCAGACAGGGGGCGAGGGTACTGAAGCTTTCTTT. V is TRBV7-6 and J is TRBJ1-1; the match to TRBD1 covers 10 bases. Germline CDR1 is SGHVS and CDR2 is FNYEAQ. This CDR3 contains 18 residues. The V and J ends lost 6 bases and 5 bases, in that order; junction bases with no gene match: 18.

This chain joins TRBV10-2 and TRBJ1-4, with 7 bases identical to TRBD1. Germline assignment: CDR1 WSHSY and CDR2 SAAADI. Losses at the gene ends were 4 bases for V and 10 bases for J; bases not matched to a gene: 6. The CDR3 has 13 amino acids. The CDR3 here is CASSGQGRGKLFF. In DNA form, the CDR3 reads TGCGCCAGCAGTGGACAGGGAAGAGGAAAACTGTTTTTT.

Comments on this clone: This specimen includes other DNA sequences encoding the same CDR3. V gene TRBV5-1 combines with J gene TRBJ1-5; D gene ambiguous. There are 15 residues in the CDR3. CDR1 and CDR2 from the germline V gene are SGHRS and YFSETQ. Trimming pared 0 bases from V and 4 bases from J, leaving 11 bases between. The CDR3 region is CASSLDGQRNQPQHF. The CDR3 DNA follows: TGCGCCAGCAGCTTGGATGGGCAGAGAAATCAGCCCCAGCATTTT.

The chain uses TRBV7-8 and TRBJ2-1, with TRBD2 as a possible D gene (5 bases). V gave up 1 base and J gave up 4 bases, with 11 bases separating them. The CDR3 sequence is 15 residues long. Germline V lookup: CDR1 SGHVS, CDR2 FQNEAQ. Written as DNA, the CDR3 is TGTGCCAGCAGCTTAGGCGGGTTCCCTTACAATGAGCAGTTCTTC. Its translation: CASSLGGFPYNEQFF.

The genes are TRBV7-9 and TRBJ1-1; D possibly corresponds to TRBD1 (5 bases). Germline V gene lookup returns CDR1 SEHNR and CDR2 FQNEAQ (reference sequence). This CDR3 has 19 amino acids. V lost 4 bases and J lost 8, with 32 bases in between. CDR3 DNA sequence: TGTGCCAGCAGCTCCCACCAGCCGGGATGGGGCAAGGATGGCGACGAAGCTTTCTTT. Translated: CASSSHQPGWGKDGDEAFF.

The V and J genes are TRBV30 and TRBJ2-1, with 13 bases matching TRBD2. J was trimmed by 0 bases and V by 1 base; bases with no gene match: 9. Germline CDR1 GTSNPN, CDR2 SVGIG (reference sequence). The CDR3 runs 19 residues. The CDR3 DNA follows: TGTGCCTGGAGTGGAAGACTAGCGGGGGGTCGGAGCTCCTACAATGAGCAGTTCTTC. Translating it yields CAWSGRLAGGRSSYNEQFF.

This chain joins TRBV6-5 and TRBJ1-2; D gene uncertain. This CDR3 has 13 residues. V gave up 6 bases and J gave up 4 bases, with 12 bases separating them. Germline V gene sequence: CDR1 MNHEY, CDR2 SVGAGI. The CDR3 bases are TGTGCCAGCAGCCCGGGAGAGGTCTATGGCTACACCTTC. The encoded protein is CASSPGEVYGYTF.

The chain carries TRBV28 and TRBJ1-5; the match to TRBD1 covers 9 bases. The V segment lost 6 bases and the J segment 4 bases; nucleotides outside the gene matches: 10. Germline values: CDR1 MDHEN, CDR2 SYDVKM. CDR3 length: 16 amino acids. The CDR3 DNA reads TGTGCCAGCAGCACACCCGGGACAGGGTGGAATCAGCCCCAGCATTTT. This gives the protein CASSTPGTGWNQPQHF.

For the CDR3, the DNA is TGCGCCAGCAGCTTGGCCCAGAGGACGAACACTGAAGCTTTCTTT. Encoded protein: CASSLAQRTNTEAFF. V is TRBV5-1 and J is TRBJ1-1; D unclear. Germline V CDR1 and CDR2: SGHRS, YFSETQ. The V gene lost 0 bases and the J gene lost 1 base, with 10 bases spanning the gap. The length of the CDR3 is 15 residues.

The rearrangement uses TRBV27 and TRBJ1-5; tentative D call: TRBD1 (5 bases). The CDR3 is 15 residues long. Germline CDR1 is MNHEY and CDR2 is SMNVEV (reference sequence). Trimming took off 6 bases at V and 7 bases at J, with 19 bases between the two ends. The chain's CDR3 is CASRALSGIWQPQHF. CDR3 DNA: TGTGCCAGCAGAGCATTATCAGGGATATGGCAGCCCCAGCATTTT.

The chain couples TRBV6-2 or TRBV6-3 to TRBJ2-1; D is uncertain. Trimming cost V 1 base and J 9 bases, with 4 bases left between them. The CDR3 is 11 amino acids. The V gene's germline CDR1 is MNHEY and CDR2 SVGEGT. CDR3 sequence: CASSYLSEQFF. The CDR3, as DNA: TGTGCCAGCAGTTACTTGAGTGAGCAGTTCTTC.

The rearrangement links TRBV6-5 to TRBJ1-5; the D gene is possibly TRBD1 (5 bases). Trimming took 0 bases from V and 7 from J, leaving 13 bases between them. Germline-derived CDR1 and CDR2 are MNHEY and SVGAGI. There are 15 residues in the CDR3. The CDR3 protein is CASSYSGGLEQPQHF. The CDR3 nucleotides read TGTGCCAGCAGTTACTCTGGGGGACTGGAACAGCCCCAGCATTTT.

The chain carries TRBV27 and TRBJ1-2, with D maybe TRBD1 (5 bases). Deletions cut 5 bases from V and 8 bases from J, with 15 bases between. Looked up from germline, CDR1 is MNHEY and CDR2 is SMNVEV (reference sequence). The CDR3 has 13 residues. In DNA, the CDR3 is TGTGCCAGCAGTCCACAGGTTAAGGGCGGCTACACCTTC. Its translation: CASSPQVKGGYTF.

The chain employs TRBV19 and TRBJ2-7; perhaps TRBD1 as D (6 bases). V lost 3 bases and J 0 bases, leaving 12 bases between the germline ends. Germline CDR1 LNHDA, CDR2 SQIVND (reference sequence). The CDR3 contains 15 residues. The CDR3 spells CASSMTGQSSYEQYF. DNA for the CDR3: TGTGCCAGTAGTATGACGGGACAATCCTCCTACGAGCAGTACTTC.

The chain combines TRBV7-2 with TRBJ2-3; TRBD2 agrees at 11 bases. J lost 4 bases, V lost 4 bases, and 7 bases had no gene match. The CDR3 runs 16 residues. Germline CDR1 is SGHTA and CDR2 is FQGNSA. The CDR3 DNA follows: TGTGCCAGCAGCTATATTAGCGGGGGGGGAGCAGATACGCAGTATTTT. Its translation: CASSYISGGGADTQYF.

CDR3: CASNQAGELIGELFF. The DNA of the CDR3 is TGCGCCAGCAACCAAGCGGGAGAGTTGATTGGGGAGCTGTTTTTT. This chain uses TRBV5-1 with TRBJ2-2; TRBD2 matches at 8 bases. CDR3 length equals 15 residues. With V trimmed by 6 bases and J by 8 bases, 12 bases remained unmatched. The V gene's germline CDR1 is SGHRS and CDR2 YFSETQ.